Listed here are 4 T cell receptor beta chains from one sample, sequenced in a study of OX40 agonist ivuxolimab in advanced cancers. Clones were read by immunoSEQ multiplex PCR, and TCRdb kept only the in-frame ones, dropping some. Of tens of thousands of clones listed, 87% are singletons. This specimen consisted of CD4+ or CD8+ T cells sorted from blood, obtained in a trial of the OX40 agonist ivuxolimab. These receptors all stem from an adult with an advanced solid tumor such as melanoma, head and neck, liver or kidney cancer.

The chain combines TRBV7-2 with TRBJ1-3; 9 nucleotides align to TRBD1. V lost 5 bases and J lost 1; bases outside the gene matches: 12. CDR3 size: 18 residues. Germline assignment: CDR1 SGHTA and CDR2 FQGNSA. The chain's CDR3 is CASSLWPGQGISGNTIYF. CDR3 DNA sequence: TGTGCCAGCAGCCTATGGCCGGGACAGGGTATTTCTGGAAACACCATATATTTT.

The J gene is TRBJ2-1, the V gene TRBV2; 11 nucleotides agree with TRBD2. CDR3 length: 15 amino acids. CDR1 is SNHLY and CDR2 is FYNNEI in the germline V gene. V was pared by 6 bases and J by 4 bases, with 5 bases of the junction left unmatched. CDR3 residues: CASRTGTSGYNEQFF. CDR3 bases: TGTGCCAGCAGAACCGGGACTAGCGGTTACAATGAGCAGTTCTTC. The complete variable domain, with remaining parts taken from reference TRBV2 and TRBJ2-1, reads EPEVTQTPSHQVTQMGQEVILRCVPISNHLYFYWYRQILGQKVEFLVSFYNNEISEKSEIFDDQFSVERPDGSNFTLKIRSTKLEDSAMYFCASRTGTSGYNEQFFGPGTRLTVL.

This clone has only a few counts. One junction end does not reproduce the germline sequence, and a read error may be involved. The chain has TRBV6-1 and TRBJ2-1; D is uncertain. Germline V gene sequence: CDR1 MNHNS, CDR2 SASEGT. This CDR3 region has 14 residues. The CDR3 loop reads CASREELSYNEQFF. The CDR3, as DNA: TGTGCCAGCAGAGAAGAGCTCTCCTACAATGAGCAGTTCTTC.

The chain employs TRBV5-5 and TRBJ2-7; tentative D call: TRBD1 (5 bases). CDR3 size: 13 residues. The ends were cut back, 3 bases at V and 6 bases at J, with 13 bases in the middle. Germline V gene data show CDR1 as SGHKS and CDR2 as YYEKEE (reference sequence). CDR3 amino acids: CASSYTPGSEQYF. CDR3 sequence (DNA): TGTGCCAGCAGCTACACCCCAGGGTCCGAGCAGTACTTC.